This is a list of T cell receptor beta chains from one sample in a study of T-cell reconstitution after alpha-beta-depleted transplantation in children. From the PCR reads, TCRdb called clonotypes with MiXCR, one entry per CDR3 protein. The sample has about 690,000 distinct CDR3 sequences, around a sixth seen once. This material consisted of PBMCs from the stem cell graft donor, taken from the stem cell graft. The receptor source for this set is a human donor who donated a stem cell graft to a child with acute myeloid leukemia. Each CDR3 is given with its conserved first and last residue. The D gene is left open where the match is weak. Size tells how often a clone was seen (once, few, many) or the class of an expanded clone, and some rows leave it out.

>TRBV10-2|15|.|TRBJ2-1|many
TGCGCCAGCAGTATCATAGCCCCAACCTACAATGAGCAGTTCTTC
CASSIIAPTYNEQFF
>TRBV12-3/TRBV12-4|14|TRBD1|TRBJ1-4|.
TGTGCCAGCAGTGGGGGACAGAAAAATGAAAAACTGTTTTTT
CASSGGQKNEKLFF
>TRBV27|14|.|TRBJ2-5|few
TGTGCCAGCAGTATGGCAGGGTACCAAGAGACCCAGTACTTC
CASSMAGYQETQYF
>TRBV5-1|16|TRBD1|TRBJ2-3|.
TGCGCCAGCAGCCCCCCTACAGGGGGCGGCACAGATACGCAGTATTTT
CASSPPTGGGTDTQYF
>TRBV3-1|15|.|TRBJ2-6|.
TGTGCCAGCAGCCAAGACGTCTCTGGGGCCAACGTCCTGACTTTC
CASSQDVSGANVLTF
>TRBV13|16|TRBD2|TRBJ2-1|.
TGTGCCAGCAGCTTAGTGACCGGGACTAAGCACAATGAGCAGTTCTTC
CASSLVTGTKHNEQFF
>TRBV18|17|TRBD1|TRBJ1-1|many
TGTGCCAGCTCACCACGAACACAGGGGGCCTCGAACACTGAAGCTTTCTTT
CASSPRTQGASNTEAFF
>TRBV24-1|17|.|TRBJ1-5|few
TGTGCCACCAGTGATTCGCCTTCTCGAGGGAGCAATCAGCCCCAGCATTTT
CATSDSPSRGSNQPQHF
>TRBV25-1|15|TRBD1|TRBJ2-5|once
TGTGCCAGCAGTGCTTCCGGGACAGCACAAGAGACCCAGTACTTC
CASSASGTAQETQYF
>TRBV7-2|16|.|TRBJ1-5|.
TGTGCCAGCAGCTTAGGCAGGGGTGTTAGCAATGAGCCCCAGCATTTT
CASSLGRGVSNEPQHF
>TRBV12-3/TRBV12-4|14|TRBD1|TRBJ1-6|few
TGTGCCAGCAGCCAGGGACAGATTAATTCACCCCTCCACTTT
CASSQGQINSPLHF
>TRBV28|14|TRBD1|TRBJ1-4|.
TGTGCCAGCAGCGAACAGGGGGGAAGTGAAAAACTGTTTTTT
CASSEQGGSEKLFF
>TRBV20-1|14|.|TRBJ2-7|many
TGCAGTGCTGCGAGACCGACGAACGGGTACGAGCAGTACTTC
CSAARPTNGYEQYF
>TRBV6-4|15|.|TRBJ1-2|.
TGTGCCAGCTCAGTGGATATGGAACGGCGCTATGGCTACACCTTC
CASSVDMERRYGYTF
>TRBV7-9|13|TRBD1|TRBJ2-2|few
TGTGCCAACCTGGGACAGGGAGGCGGGGAGCTGTTTTTT
CANLGQGGGELFF
>TRBV27|15|TRBD2|TRBJ2-1|.
TGTGCCAGCAGTTTAAGCGGGGGGGCCGGAAATGAGCAGTTCTTC
CASSLSGGAGNEQFF
>TRBV2|12|.|TRBJ1-1|.
TGTGCCGGGGGGACAAGTCAAGCTGAAGCTTTCTTT
CAGGTSQAEAFF
>TRBV25-1|14|.|TRBJ1-6|few
TGTGCCAGCAGTGAACTCTTGGGGTTTTCACCCCTCCACTTT
CASSELLGFSPLHF
>TRBV25-1|16|.|TRBJ1-1|.
TGTGCCAGCAGTGAATTACTTACCGCGGGGGACACTGAAGCTTTCTTT
CASSELLTAGDTEAFF
>TRBV20-1|15|.|TRBJ2-2|many
TGCAGTGCTAGAGATGGGGGTCGGGTCACCGGGGAGCTGTTTTTT
CSARDGGRVTGELFF